These 30 T cell receptor beta chains originate from one sample sequenced in a study of blood T cell repertoires in COVID-19. Using immunoSEQ multiplex PCR, the repertoire was profiled, and TCRdb retains in-frame clones only, with some absent. The table shows fewer than 150,000 clones, with more than 80% occurring only once. The sample comprised peripheral blood. The receptors were gathered from a human donor in a cohort sampled during active COVID-19.

This clone was recorded once. The CDR3 nucleotides are TGTGCCAGCAGGCTGCACAGTGCCGGGGAGCTGTTTTTT. Translated, it gives CASRLHSAGELFF. The chain combines TRBV12-3 or TRBV12-4 with TRBJ2-2; D unresolved. This CDR3 contains 13 residues. Deletions cut 6 bases from V and 6 bases from J, with 11 bases between.

The chain couples TRBV6-5 to TRBJ1-4; D unresolved. V dropped 2 bases and J dropped 3 bases, with 7 bases sitting between them. This CDR3 is built from 14 residues. Germline lookup yields CDR1 MNHEY and CDR2 SVGAGI. DNA for the CDR3: TGTGCCAGCAGTTACCGTACAGCTAATGAAAAACTGTTTTTT. It yields the protein CASSYRTANEKLFF.

This sequence joins TRBV5-1 and TRBJ2-7; TRBD2 matches at 8 bases. The germline CDR1 and CDR2 sequences are SGHRS and YFSETQ. The CDR3 contains 14 residues. Losses at the gene ends were 6 bases for V and 1 base for J; bases not matched to a gene: 6. In DNA form, the CDR3 reads TGCGCCAGCAAACCTAGCGGGCTATCCTACGAGCAGTACTTC. Protein product: CASKPSGLSYEQYF.

This chain links TRBV19 with TRBJ1-2; D might be TRBD1 (6 bases). The CDR3 extends over 15 amino acids. The ends were cut back, 5 bases at V and 2 bases at J, with 15 bases in the middle. Germline V lookup: CDR1 LNHDA, CDR2 SQIVND (reference sequence). In DNA, the CDR3 is TGTGCCAGTAGTTCCCGTTCGGGGGGCAACTATGGCTACACCTTC. It encodes CASSSRSGGNYGYTF.

This sequence joins TRBV5-1 and TRBJ2-3; no firm D call. Germline-derived CDR1 and CDR2 are SGHRS and YFSETQ. V was cut by 0 bases and J by 0 bases, with 8 bases left in between. CDR3 length equals 15 residues. CDR3 bases: TGCGCCAGCAGCTTGGCGTGGCCTAGCACAGATACGCAGTATTTT. It translates to CASSLAWPSTDTQYF.

At least ten counts were recorded for this clone. The chain has TRBV19 and TRBJ1-2; D is perhaps TRBD1 (5 bases). The CDR3 spans 14 residues. The V end lost 0 bases, the J end lost 8 bases, and 13 bases lay between the germline ends. Germline CDR1 and CDR2: LNHDA and SQIVND (reference sequence). This CDR3 is CASSIEGRVGGYTF. DNA for the CDR3: TGTGCCAGTAGTATAGAGGGCAGGGTCGGGGGCTACACCTTC.

This clone occurred a few times. The chain combines TRBV6-2 or TRBV6-3 with TRBJ1-5, with 7 bases that match TRBD1. V gave up 6 bases and J gave up 4 bases; unmatched junction bases: 6. Germline V lookup: CDR1 MNHEY, CDR2 SVGEGT. The CDR3 is made up of 14 amino acids. This CDR3 reads CASSEGQPNQPQHF. The CDR3, as DNA: TGTGCCAGCAGCGAGGGACAGCCGAATCAGCCCCAGCATTTT.

V usage is TRBV6-4 and J usage is TRBJ2-1; no firm D call. V was cut by 7 bases and J by 0 bases, with 13 bases left in between. Germline V gene data show CDR1 as MRHNA and CDR2 as SNTAGT. The CDR3 contains 15 residues. The CDR3 DNA is TGTGCCAGCAAGGTTCCGCGGAGCTCCTACAATGAGCAGTTCTTC. It is translated as CASKVPRSSYNEQFF.

This chain links TRBV2 with TRBJ2-2, with TRBD1 as a possible D gene (6 bases). This CDR3 contains 14 residues. Germline-derived CDR1 and CDR2 are SNHLY and FYNNEI. Trimming removed 4 bases at V and 6 bases at J, with 12 bases between. The CDR3 DNA follows: TGTGCCAGCAGTGGGACAGAGTTGGCCGGGGAGCTGTTTTTT. It specifies CASSGTELAGELFF.

The V call is TRBV7-9, the J call TRBJ2-7, with TRBD2 identical over 13 bases. J was trimmed by 2 bases and V by 6 bases; bases with no gene match: 4. The germline V gene has CDR1 SEHNR and CDR2 FQNEAQ (reference sequence). There are 15 residues in the CDR3. The CDR3 coding sequence is TGTGCCAGCAGTGACACTAGCGGGAGGGCCTACGAGCAGTACGTC. Amino acids: CASSDTSGRAYEQYV.

The V call is TRBV12-2, the J call TRBJ1-2. TRBV12-2 is a pseudogene locus. The CDR3 runs 16 residues. The CDR3 DNA reads as TGTGCAAGTCGCCTCCCTGGGGGGGACACGTTCTATGGCTACACCTTC. It yields the protein CASRLPGGDTFYGYTF.

The chain links TRBV11-3 to TRBJ2-5, with 14 bases matching TRBD2. Trimming at V came to 5 bases and at J to 3 bases, leaving 14 bases not matched to a gene. Germline V gives CDR1 SGHNT, CDR2 YENEEA. The CDR3 is 19 residues long. CDR3 coding DNA: TGTGCCAGCAGCCTGCCCCCCCGGACTAGCGGGAGGAACGAAGAGACCCAGTACTTC. Translation: CASSLPPRTSGRNEETQYF.

This clone was picked up one time. This sequence joins TRBV28 and TRBJ1-5; a possible D gene is TRBD1 (5 bases). The ends were cut back, 4 bases at V and 4 bases at J, with 17 bases in the middle. CDR1 and CDR2 (germline): MDHEN, SYDVKM. The CDR3 is 16 amino acids. In DNA form, the CDR3 reads TGTGCCAGCAGTTCGCCGACAGACTGGTCTAATCAGCCCCAGCATTTT. Translating it yields CASSSPTDWSNQPQHF.

The V call is TRBV7-2, the J call TRBJ1-2, with TRBD1 as a possible D gene (6 bases). The CDR3 extends over 15 amino acids. Trimming removed 2 bases at V and 1 base at J, with 11 bases between. The V gene's germline CDR1 is SGHTA and CDR2 FQGNSA. CDR3 loop: CASSLTGNLNYGYTF. CDR3 DNA sequence: TGTGCCAGCAGCTTAACAGGGAACCTTAACTATGGCTACACCTTC.

The chain combines TRBV19 with TRBJ1-4, with 7 bases lining up with TRBD1. The CDR3 has 16 amino acids. Trimming removed 7 bases from V and 2 bases from J; junction bases left unmatched: 10. Germline V gene lookup returns CDR1 LNHDA and CDR2 SQIVND (reference sequence). The CDR3 protein is CASTLALTGTNEKLFF. CDR3 bases: TGTGCCAGTACCCTCGCCTTGACAGGGACTAATGAAAAACTGTTTTTT.

The rearrangement joins TRBV24-1 to TRBJ2-1; TRBD2 matches 9 bases. Trimming removed 1 base from V and 5 bases from J; junction bases left unmatched: 8. CDR1 is KGHDR, CDR2 SFDVKD, per germline. The CDR3 has 17 amino acids. CDR3 in amino acids: CATSDFLATSGHNEQFF. CDR3 coding DNA: TGTGCCACCAGTGATTTCCTAGCGACTAGCGGACACAATGAGCAGTTCTTC.

The chain uses TRBV5-1 and TRBJ2-3; maybe TRBD2 (6 bases). CDR1 is SGHRS and CDR2 is YFSETQ in the germline V gene. The CDR3 totals 14 residues. The V end was cut by 2 bases, the J end by 7 bases, with 14 bases between. CDR3 protein: CASSLDPGANTQYF. CDR3 sequence (DNA): TGCGCCAGCAGCTTAGATCCGGGAGCAAATACGCAGTATTTT.

The chain employs TRBV3-1 (or the pseudogene TRBV3-2) and TRBJ1-4, with D unclear. CDR1 is LGHDT, CDR2 YNNKEL, per germline (reference sequence). Trimming stripped 1 base from V and 8 bases from J, with 5 bases between. The CDR3 extends over 12 amino acids. CDR3: CASSQAREKLFF. The CDR3 DNA sequence: TGTGCCAGCAGCCAAGCTAGGGAAAAACTGTTTTTT.

This clone was seen only once. The rearrangement links TRBV19 to TRBJ2-7; possible D gene TRBD1, 5 bases. Germline CDR1 is LNHDA and CDR2 is SQIVND (reference sequence). Trimming took 11 bases from V and 0 from J, leaving 11 bases between them. This CDR3 comprises 12 residues. The CDR3 here is CAFNRNSYEQYV. Here the CDR3 DNA reads TGTGCCTTTAACAGGAACTCCTACGAGCAGTACGTC.

The CDR3: CASRMAEQGVYEQYF. CDR3 nucleotide sequence: TGTGCCAGCAGGATGGCGGAACAGGGCGTCTACGAGCAGTACTTC. The chain uses TRBV2 and TRBJ2-7; maybe TRBD1 (6 bases). V was cut by 6 bases and J by 3 bases, with 18 bases left in between. CDR1 is SNHLY and CDR2 is FYNNEI in the germline V gene. The CDR3 is 15 amino acids. Supplemented by reference TRBV2 and TRBJ2-7, the full variable domain reads EPEVTQTPSHQVTQMGQEVILRCVPISNHLYFYWYRQILGQKVEFLVSFYNNEISEKSEIFDDQFSVERPDGSNFTLKIRSTKLEDSAMYFCASRMAEQGVYEQYFGPGTRLTVT.

The chain links TRBV24-1 to TRBJ2-1; 7 bases map to TRBD2. In germline, CDR1 is KGHDR, CDR2 SFDVKD. Trimming removed 6 bases from V and 1 base from J; junction bases left unmatched: 14. This CDR3 comprises 18 residues. CDR3 sequence reads: CATSSGTGGSWSYNEQFF. In DNA form, the CDR3 reads TGTGCCACCAGTTCCGGTACGGGAGGCTCTTGGTCCTACAATGAGCAGTTCTTC.

This clone was picked up one time. The chain recombines TRBV19 with TRBJ1-6, with 8 positions matching TRBD1. The V gene's germline CDR1 is LNHDA and CDR2 SQIVND (reference sequence). The CDR3 is 14 amino acids. V lost 7 bases to trimming and J lost 7 bases; unmatched junction nucleotides: 6. The CDR3 sequence is CASTPRTGNSPLHF. In DNA form, the CDR3 reads TGTGCCAGTACCCCGCGGACAGGGAATTCACCCCTCCACTTT.

The gene calls are TRBV9 and TRBJ1-6; unclear D gene. CDR3 length: 12 residues. Germline CDR1 reads SGDLS; CDR2 reads YYNGEE. V lost 3 bases and J 6 bases, leaving 4 bases between the germline ends. The CDR3, as DNA: TGTGCCAGCAGCGCACTTAATTCACCCCTCCACTTT. This codes for CASSALNSPLHF.

The J gene is TRBJ1-5, the V gene TRBV6-5; D gene ambiguous. Per the germline V gene, CDR1 is MNHEY and CDR2 is SVGAGI. The CDR3 extends over 15 amino acids. V lost 7 bases, J lost 7 bases, and 20 bases lay in between. The CDR3 here is CASTNGEGSGQPQHF. In nucleotides, the CDR3 is TGTGCCAGCACCAACGGGGAGGGATCCGGGCAGCCCCAGCATTTT.

The DNA of the CDR3 is TGCGCCAGCAGCACCTGGGACTCCCTAAACACGGATACGCAGTATTTT. Residues: CASSTWDSLNTDTQYF. The genes are TRBV5-1 and TRBJ2-3, with D maybe TRBD2 (6 bases). Trimming removed 4 bases from V and 6 bases from J, with 21 bases in between. The CDR3 covers 16 residues. Germline V gene data show CDR1 as SGHRS and CDR2 as YFSETQ.

J is TRBJ1-3 and V is TRBV6-2 or TRBV6-3; 9 positions agree with TRBD1. The CDR3 has 18 residues. Looked up from germline, CDR1 is MNHEY and CDR2 is SVGEGT. J lost 4 bases, V lost 6 bases, and 16 bases had no gene match. The CDR3 nucleotides are TGTGCCAGCAGCCCACCGGGACAGGGTCTTATCCACGGAAACACCATATATTTT. Its translation: CASSPPGQGLIHGNTIYF.

The chain couples TRBV18 to TRBJ1-6; D call uncertain. Germline V gives CDR1 KGHSH, CDR2 LQKENI. With 1 base removed from V and 8 bases from J, the gap between germline ends came to 6 bases. This CDR3 contains 13 residues. CDR3 amino acids: CASSPQLDSPLHF. As DNA, the CDR3 is TGTGCCAGCTCACCACAGTTAGATTCACCCCTCCACTTT.

This clone was seen just once. The V gene is TRBV5-4, the J gene TRBJ2-1; weak D call: TRBD2 (6 bases). The CDR3 covers 13 residues. Germline V gene data show CDR1 as SGHNT and CDR2 as YYREEE (reference sequence). V was pared by 0 bases and J by 9 bases, with 10 bases between. Written as DNA, the CDR3 is TGTGCCAGCAGCTTGGTCGGGGGAGCTGAGCAGTTCTTC. As protein: CASSLVGGAEQFF.

The chain combines TRBV9 with TRBJ2-7; TRBD2 aligns across 8 bases. V lost 8 bases to trimming and J lost 12 bases; unmatched junction nucleotides: 25. The CDR3 is 16 residues long. CDR1 and CDR2 from the germline V gene are SGDLS and YYNGEE. The CDR3 loop reads CASSWPNLRVGLETYV. CDR3 sequence (DNA): TGTGCCAGTTCTTGGCCTAACCTTCGAGTGGGACTAGAGACGTACGTC.

This chain links TRBV24-1 with TRBJ2-1; 9 bases line up with TRBD1. The germline gives CDR1 KGHDR, CDR2 SFDVKD. CDR3 size: 14 residues. The ends lost 9 bases at V and 1 base at J; junction bases unmatched: 3. CDR3 coding DNA: TGTGCCACCCCGACAGGGGGGTCCTACAATGAGCAGTTCTTC. Protein product: CATPTGGSYNEQFF.